This passage covers 17 T cell receptor beta chains from one sample sequenced in a study of blood T cell repertoires in COVID-19. The table came from immunoSEQ multiplex PCR; TCRdb's copy has only in-frame clones and leaves some out. The repertoire has hundreds of thousands of clones, about nine tenths of them found once; the top ten carry about 2%. Input material: peripheral blood. The origin of the receptors is a man between 18 and 29 years old with active or convalescent COVID-19.

The chain is built from TRBV12-5 and TRBJ1-5, with D perhaps matching TRBD1 (5 bases). The CDR3 runs 17 residues. The V end was cut by 6 bases, the J end by 2 bases, with 20 bases between. Germline V gene lookup returns CDR1 LGHNT and CDR2 FRNRAP. The chain's CDR3 is CASGRNRFSTRNQPQHF. The CDR3 nucleotides are TGTGCTAGTGGCAGAAACAGGTTCTCTACGCGCAATCAGCCCCAGCATTTT.

J is TRBJ2-5 and V is TRBV7-8, with D tentatively TRBD2 (5 bases). The CDR3 spans 17 residues. The germline V gene encodes CDR1 SGHVS and CDR2 FQNEAQ. Trimming stripped 2 bases from V and 5 bases from J, with 21 bases between. CDR3 sequence reads: CASSLSGGRTFVETQYF. The CDR3 DNA is TGTGCCAGCAGCTTATCGGGCGGGCGGACCTTTGTGGAGACCCAGTACTTC. The whole variable domain, filled in from reference TRBV7-8 and TRBJ2-5, reads GAGVSQSPRYKVAKRGQDVALRCDPISGHVSLFWYQQALGQGPEFLTYFQNEAQLDKSGLPSDRFFAERPEGSVSTLKIQRTQQEDSAVYLCASSLSGGRTFVETQYFGPGTRLLVL.

The CDR3 region is CSVLSTGTGGEKLFF. The DNA of the CDR3 is TGCAGCGTTCTCTCAACCGGGACAGGTGGTGAAAAACTGTTTTTT. The rearrangement uses TRBV29-1 and TRBJ1-4; 8 nucleotides match TRBD1. V lost 5 bases, J lost 7 bases, and 12 bases stayed unmatched. Germline loops: CDR1 SQVTM, CDR2 ANQGSEA. CDR3 size: 15 residues.

The V call is TRBV27, the J call TRBJ1-2; 8 bases map to TRBD1. The CDR3 is 13 residues long. V was clipped by 2 bases and J by 7 bases; unmatched bases: 3. The V gene's germline CDR1 is MNHEY and CDR2 SMNVEV (reference sequence). The CDR3 DNA follows: TGTGCCAGCAGTTTAGACAGGGGTGCTGGCTACACCTTC. Its protein is CASSLDRGAGYTF.

This chain links TRBV20-1 with TRBJ2-1; 9 bases fit TRBD2. The CDR3 length is 14 residues. V lost 3 bases, J lost 4 bases, and 4 bases stayed unmatched. CDR1 and CDR2 from the germline V gene are DFQATT and SNEGSKA (reference sequence). The CDR3 loop is CSASPSGTYNEQFF. In nucleotides, the CDR3 is TGCAGTGCTAGTCCTAGCGGGACTTACAATGAGCAGTTCTTC.

The CDR3 DNA follows: TGCGCCAGCAGCCAAGAAGGGGGAGGGTGGGAGACCCAGTACTTC. This codes for CASSQEGGGWETQYF. The chain joins TRBV4-1 to TRBJ2-5; TRBD2 is a possible D gene (7 bases). Trimming took off 0 bases at V and 5 bases at J, with 13 bases between the two ends. The V gene's germline CDR1 is MGHRA and CDR2 YSYEKL. The CDR3 consists of 15 residues.

V is TRBV27 and J is TRBJ1-5; D gene uncertain. The CDR3 loop spans 14 amino acids. V was clipped by 6 bases and J by 3 bases, with 12 bases between them. Germline assignment: CDR1 MNHEY and CDR2 SMNVEV (reference sequence). In nucleotides, the CDR3 is TGTGCCAGCAGGGAGAGCGGGTTCAATCAGCCCCAGCATTTT. Translating gives CASRESGFNQPQHF.

This rearrangement joins TRBV28 to TRBJ2-3; 9 positions match TRBD1. Germline lookup yields CDR1 MDHEN and CDR2 SYDVKM. The CDR3 loop spans 15 amino acids. V shed 9 bases, J shed 3 bases, and the junction held 10 bases outside the gene matches. The CDR3 sequence: CASQTGGLGTDTQYF. In DNA form, the CDR3 reads TGTGCCAGTCAGACAGGGGGTTTGGGGACAGATACGCAGTATTTT.

The genes are TRBV11-2 and TRBJ2-4; 9 nucleotides line up with TRBD2. V trimming: 5 bases; J trimming: 4 bases; junction bases outside the gene matches: 6. In germline, CDR1 is SGHAT, CDR2 FQNNGV. CDR3 length equals 15 residues. CDR3 residues: CASSPLAGGKNIQYF. The CDR3 region has the DNA TGTGCCAGCAGCCCGCTGGCGGGGGGGAAAAACATTCAGTACTTC.

The chain uses TRBV7-3 and TRBJ2-2, with 7 positions matching TRBD2. The CDR3 has 16 amino acids. Per germline, CDR1 SGHTA and CDR2 FQGTGA. With 5 bases clipped from V and 6 bases from J, the junction kept 12 bases outside the gene matches. The CDR3 bases are TGTGCCAGCAGCCCCCCCCACGCGGGGAGGGCCGGGGAGCTGTTTTTT. Translated, it gives CASSPPHAGRAGELFF.

The chain is built from TRBV12-3 or TRBV12-4 and TRBJ2-7; D call uncertain. The V end was cut by 4 bases, the J end by 7 bases, with 14 bases between. The CDR3 contains 13 residues. CDR3 region: CASSSATPREQYF. DNA for the CDR3: TGTGCCAGCAGTTCCGCAACCCCCAGGGAGCAGTACTTC.

The chain recombines TRBV28 with TRBJ2-1, with a tentative D call TRBD2 (5 bases). Trimming took off 6 bases at V and 7 bases at J, with 16 bases between the two ends. CDR3 length: 14 residues. CDR1 is MDHEN, CDR2 SYDVKM, per germline. In DNA, the CDR3 is TGTGCCAGCAGAAGTAGCGAGTCCGTTAATGAGCAGTTCTTC. Translated, it gives CASRSSESVNEQFF.

The rearrangement uses TRBV4-1 and TRBJ1-1; 10 bases match TRBD1. This CDR3 is built from 16 residues. In germline, CDR1 is MGHRA, CDR2 YSYEKL. V gave up 3 bases and J gave up 5 bases; unmatched junction bases: 9. This CDR3 is CASSQTTDRGRTEAFF. CDR3 in DNA: TGCGCCAGCAGCCAGACTACTGACAGGGGGCGGACTGAAGCTTTCTTT.

The V gene is TRBV2, the J gene TRBJ2-7; TRBD1 agrees at 7 bases. This CDR3 spans 21 amino acids. Trimming took 1 base from V and 6 from J; bases not matched to a gene: 27. The germline V gene encodes CDR1 SNHLY and CDR2 FYNNEI. The CDR3 is CASSEGSRWPRQGKAPREQYF. The CDR3 region has the DNA TGTGCCAGCAGTGAAGGGTCCCGTTGGCCGCGACAGGGCAAAGCTCCTCGCGAGCAGTACTTC.

V is TRBV6-5 and J is TRBJ2-2, with D perhaps matching TRBD1 (5 bases). The CDR3 extends over 13 amino acids. Germline CDR1 reads MNHEY; CDR2 reads SVGAGI. V was trimmed by 5 bases and J by 4 bases, leaving 8 bases between them. The CDR3 is CASSPGPTGELFF. DNA of the CDR3: TGTGCCAGCAGTCCAGGGCCCACCGGGGAGCTGTTTTTT.

The chain recombines TRBV11-2 with TRBJ1-2; D unresolved. This CDR3 has 14 residues. V shed 3 bases and J shed 6 bases, with 14 bases lying between them. Germline CDR1 and CDR2: SGHAT and FQNNGV. CDR3 in DNA: TGTGCCAGCAGCTTCACCAGTGAAGTGCATGGCTACACCTTC. Translating it yields CASSFTSEVHGYTF.

The chain is built from TRBV7-9 and TRBJ1-2; 10 bases align to TRBD1. The J segment lost 6 bases and the V segment lost 1 base, leaving 5 bases of the junction unmatched. Germline values: CDR1 SEHNR, CDR2 FQNEAQ (reference sequence). The CDR3 covers 15 residues. CDR3 coding DNA: TGTGCCAGCAGCTTAGTAGGGACAGGGGAAGATGGCTACACCTTC. This encodes CASSLVGTGEDGYTF.